The following is a TCR beta chain sequence with its context. Its antigen is undetermined. Measured with immunoSEQ multiplex PCR; TCRdb has only the in-frame clones, and not every one. The sample contains more than 50,000 clones, 80% of which appear only once. This sample is drawn from a study of OX40 agonist ivuxolimab in advanced cancers. Study conclusions and caveats: With doses of 0.1-3.0 mg/kg, partial responders showed among the lowest clonal expansion.

No patient had autoimmune disease or received systemic immunosuppression. The CDR3 length is 14 residues. Trimming cost V 3 bases and J 10 bases, with 18 bases left between them. The germline V gene encodes CDR1 MNHEY and CDR2 SVGAGI. The sample was CD4+ or CD8+ T cells sorted from blood, taken in a trial of the OX40 agonist ivuxolimab. The rearrangement joins TRBV6-5 to TRBJ2-5, with D tentatively TRBD1 (5 bases). The sequence came from an adult with an advanced solid tumor such as melanoma, head and neck, liver or kidney cancer. The CDR3 region is CASSYRGVERYQYF. The CDR3 nucleotides read TGTGCCAGCAGTTATAGGGGTGTTGAGCGATACCAGTACTTC.